This is a list of T cell receptor beta chains from one sample in a study of blood T cell repertoires in COVID-19. Some clones are missing from TCRdb's copy, which holds only in-frame ones; the method was immunoSEQ multiplex PCR. Here the sample spans 86,000 or so clones, about 95% being singletons. The sequencing input was peripheral blood. The receptors stem from a human donor with active COVID-19. The donor label of this sample is uncertain. Each CDR3 is given with its conserved first and last residue. D genes are given only for firm matches. Expanded clones get a size class; other rows say once, few or many, or leave the size out.

clone_size,d_call,j_call,v_call,cdr3_nt,cdr3_aa
NA,NA,TRBJ2-3,TRBV28,TGTGCCAGCAGTTCAGGGGGGACTAGCACAGATACGCAGTATTTT,CASSSGGTSTDTQYF
NA,NA,TRBJ1-6,TRBV18,TGTGCCAGCTCACCAATTAGCCCGGGGAGCGGTTCACCCCTCCACTTT,CASSPISPGSGSPLHF
NA,NA,TRBJ1-1,TRBV18,TGTGCCACCGCCTATAGCGCTGAAGCTTTCTTT,CATAYSAEAFF
NA,NA,TRBJ2-3,TRBV28,TGTGCCAGCAGTTCACTGACAGGTTTTAGCACAGATACGCAGTATTTT,CASSSLTGFSTDTQYF
NA,TRBD1,TRBJ2-5,TRBV7-2,TGTGCCAGCAGCTCCGCGGGACAGGGGGTGGAGACCCAGTACTTC,CASSSAGQGVETQYF
NA,TRBD2,TRBJ2-5,TRBV29-1,TGCAGCGTTGACTCGGGAGGCGAGACCCAGTACTTC,CSVDSGGETQYF
NA,TRBD1,TRBJ2-1,TRBV6-5,TGTGCCAGCAGTTGGGACAGGGACAATGAGCAGTTCTTC,CASSWDRDNEQFF
NA,TRBD1,TRBJ2-7,TRBV27,TGTGCCAGCAGTTGGACAGGGACCTACGAGCAGTACTTC,CASSWTGTYEQYF
NA,TRBD1,TRBJ2-5,TRBV6-5,TGTGCCAGCAGAGTCCCAGGGGGAGAGACCCAGTACTTC,CASRVPGGETQYF
NA,NA,TRBJ2-3,TRBV7-2,TGTGCCAGCCGGGCGGGCCCCACAGATACGCAGTATTTT,CASRAGPTDTQYF
NA,TRBD1,TRBJ2-7,TRBV28,TGTGCCAGCAGTTCTGGACAGGGCTCCGAGCAGTACTTC,CASSSGQGSEQYF
NA,NA,TRBJ2-3,TRBV5-4,TGTGCCAGCAGCTTGTACCCGGCAGATACGCAGTATTTT,CASSLYPADTQYF
NA,NA,TRBJ2-3,TRBV3-1/TRBV3-2,TGTGCCAGCAGCCCCCACGGCCAGGGAAATACGCAGTATTTT,CASSPHGQGNTQYF
once,NA,TRBJ2-7,TRBV5-1,TGCGCCAGCAGCTTGGCCGGGGGATACTCCTACGAGCAGTACTTC,CASSLAGGYSYEQYF
once,TRBD1,TRBJ1-6,TRBV7-2,TGTGCCAGCAGCAAGACAGGGAGTTGGGGTAATTCACCCCTCCACTTT,CASSKTGSWGNSPLHF
once,TRBD2,TRBJ2-2,TRBV6-5,TGTGCCAGCAGTTACTTCTCGGGGGGGGACACCGGGGAGCTGTTTTTT,CASSYFSGGDTGELFF
NA,NA,TRBJ2-7,TRBV5-1,TGCGCCAGCAGCCTGGCTGGTAGCCCCTACGAGCAGTACTTC,CASSLAGSPYEQYF
NA,NA,TRBJ1-6,TRBV4-1,TGCGCCAGCAGCCGAACCGCGGAAACATATTCACCCCTCCACTTT,CASSRTAETYSPLHF
NA,NA,TRBJ1-5,TRBV11-2,TGTGCCAGCAGCCTTAACAATCAGCCCCAGCATTTT,CASSLNNQPQHF
NA,NA,TRBJ2-1,TRBV7-2,TGTGCCAGCAGACGATTTATTAGCGGCTCCTACAATGAGCAGTTCTTC,CASRRFISGSYNEQFF
NA,NA,TRBJ1-1,TRBV13,TGTGCCAGCAGCTTAAACGGAGAATACACTGAAGCTTTCTTT,CASSLNGEYTEAFF
NA,NA,TRBJ1-5,TRBV28,TGTGCCAGCAGCAGCGTCGGTGGCCAGCCCCAGCATTTT,CASSSVGGQPQHF
NA,TRBD2,TRBJ2-1,TRBV6-2/TRBV6-3,TGTGCCAGCAGGCCTCAAGTTATACTAGCGGGAGGGCCTTTCTACAATGAGCAGTTCTTC,CASRPQVILAGGPFYNEQFF
NA,NA,TRBJ1-5,TRBV6-1,TGTGCCAGCAGTGATAGCGGTCACTGGCCCCAGCATTTT,CASSDSGHWPQHF
NA,TRBD1,TRBJ1-3,TRBV7-2,TGTGCCAGCAGCCCAGGACAGGGTGGAAACACCATATATTTT,CASSPGQGGNTIYF
NA,NA,TRBJ2-5,TRBV12-3/TRBV12-4,TGTGCCAGCAGTTTAGTCGCGGTCGAGACCCAGTACTTC,CASSLVAVETQYF
NA,NA,TRBJ2-7,TRBV7-9,TGTGCCAGCAGCTTTACGGGATACGAGCAGTACTTC,CASSFTGYEQYF
NA,TRBD1,TRBJ1-2,TRBV5-1,TGCGCCAGCAGCTTAAGGACAGGGGCGGCTAACTATGGCTACACCTTC,CASSLRTGAANYGYTF
NA,NA,TRBJ1-3,TRBV5-1,TGCGCCAGCAGCCCCCAACAGGGAGGGACTGGAAACACCATATATTTT,CASSPQQGGTGNTIYF
once,NA,TRBJ2-2,TRBV19,TGTGCCAGTAGTACCCTACAGGGGAGGACCGGGGAGCTGTTTTTT,CASSTLQGRTGELFF
NA,NA,TRBJ1-5,TRBV3-1/TRBV3-2,TGTGCCAGCAGCCCAGCCCCATCAGGGTACAGCAATCAGCCCCAGCATTTT,CASSPAPSGYSNQPQHF
NA,NA,TRBJ2-7,TRBV2,TGTGCCAGCACACATCCTCTCGCAATCTACGAGCAGTACTTC,CASTHPLAIYEQYF
few,TRBD2,TRBJ2-7,TRBV9,TGTGCCAGCAGCGTAGGAGGGACTAGCGCCCACGAGCAGTACTTC,CASSVGGTSAHEQYF
NA,TRBD1,TRBJ2-3,TRBV4-3,TGCGCCAGCAGCCACGGTAACAGGGGACGGGGCACAGATACGCAGTATTTT,CASSHGNRGRGTDTQYF
NA,TRBD1,TRBJ2-7,TRBV18,TGTGCCAGCTCACCAAGACAGGGTCAATACACCTACGAGCAGTACTTC,CASSPRQGQYTYEQYF
NA,TRBD1,TRBJ2-6,TRBV24-1,TGTGCCACCAGTGATACAGGGGGGCTTTACTCTGGGGCCAACGTCCTGACTTTC,CATSDTGGLYSGANVLTF
NA,TRBD2,TRBJ2-2,TRBV19,TGTGCCAGTAGTAACTCGGGACTAGCGGGAGCGGGCGCATCCACCGGGGAGCTGTTTTTT,CASSNSGLAGAGASTGELFF
NA,TRBD1,TRBJ1-2,TRBV18,TGTGCCAGCTCACCCGTGACAGGGGCTAACTATGGCTACACCTTC,CASSPVTGANYGYTF
NA,TRBD2,TRBJ2-1,TRBV27,TGTGCCAGCATTCCTCGGGGTGCACGACCCTTGACGGGGGGGTTAAACAATGAGCAGTTCTTC,CASIPRGARPLTGGLNNEQFF
NA,TRBD2,TRBJ2-3,TRBV5-4,TGTGCCAGCAGTAGCGGGGGGGGAACGAAACCAGATACGCAGTATTTT,CASSSGGGTKPDTQYF
few,TRBD2,TRBJ2-1,TRBV6-4,TGTGCCAGCAGTGACTCTCCTAGCGGGCGACAGTTCTTC,CASSDSPSGRQFF
NA,TRBD1,TRBJ1-4,TRBV7-9,TGTGCCAGCAGCTCCGGACAGGGAGAAAATGAAAAACTGTTTTTT,CASSSGQGENEKLFF